The 17 T cell receptor beta chains below come from one sample, sequenced in a study of T cell clones after liver transplantation. This table comes from immunoSEQ multiplex PCR, and its TCRdb copy is limited to in-frame clones, with some not included. The sample lists roughly 100,000 clones, 82% seen once, with approximately 0.93% in the top ten. The specimen comprised CD4+ T cells from blood, sampled before liver transplant. Every receptor here comes from a human donor who received a liver transplant.

This clone has more than one count but fewer than ten. The V and J genes are TRBV1 and TRBJ2-7; TRBD2 is taken as the D call from the table, unchecked against the DNA. TRBV1 is a pseudogene segment. The CDR3 runs 15 residues. The CDR3 nucleotides read TGCACCAGCACCTCACTAGCGGGGGGGCCACACGAGCAGTACTTC. Its translation is CTSTSLAGGPHEQYF.

The sample holds one count of this clone. The chain recombines TRBV19 with TRBJ1-1, with D perhaps TRBD1 (5 bases). This CDR3 spans 17 amino acids. Germline-derived CDR1 and CDR2 are LNHDA and SQIVND (reference sequence). V was shortened by 0 bases and J by 0 bases, with 14 bases between the two germline ends. The CDR3 coding sequence is TGTGCCAGTAGTATAGAGGGGACCCGACTCCTGAACACTGAAGCTTTCTTT. Amino acid sequence: CASSIEGTRLLNTEAFF.

The genes are TRBV6-1 and TRBJ1-6; tentatively, D is TRBD1 (5 bases). This CDR3 contains 15 residues. Germline V gene sequence: CDR1 MNHNS, CDR2 SASEGT. V lost 1 base, J lost 2 bases, and 6 bases lay in between. The DNA for the CDR3 is TGTGCCAGCAGTGAAGGGGGGACCTATAATTCACCCCTCCACTTT. Translation: CASSEGGTYNSPLHF.

The V gene is TRBV6-1, the J gene TRBJ1-2, with unresolved D. This CDR3 comprises 15 residues. Per the germline V gene, CDR1 is MNHNS and CDR2 is SASEGT. The ends were cut back, 4 bases at V and 2 bases at J, with 14 bases in the middle. CDR3 amino acids: CASSVTGRPNYGYTF. The DNA for the CDR3 is TGTGCCAGCAGTGTTACTGGGAGGCCGAACTATGGCTACACCTTC.

The CDR3 coding sequence is TGTGCCAGCAGAACTAGCGGGAGTATGAATACGCAGTATTTT. It codes for CASRTSGSMNTQYF. J is TRBJ2-3 and V is TRBV6-1, with 11 positions matching TRBD2. This CDR3 is 14 amino acids long. The V and J ends lost 6 bases and 7 bases, in that order; junction bases with no gene match: 6. Germline loops: CDR1 MNHNS, CDR2 SASEGT.

The rearrangement joins TRBV19 to TRBJ1-1; perhaps TRBD1 as D (6 bases). The CDR3 totals 13 residues. The germline gives CDR1 LNHDA, CDR2 SQIVND (reference sequence). Deletions cut 8 bases from V and 4 bases from J, with 14 bases between. The CDR3 reads CASYLRGSTEAFF. In DNA, the CDR3 is TGTGCCAGTTACTTAAGGGGGAGCACTGAAGCTTTCTTT. Looking up the rest from reference TRBV19 and TRBJ1-1 gives the full variable domain: DGGITQSPKYLFRKEGQNVTLSCEQNLNHDAMYWYRQDPGQGLRLIYYSQIVNDFQKGDIAEGYSVSREKKESFPLTVTSAQKNPTAFYLCASYLRGSTEAFFGQGTRLTVV.

This chain links TRBV5-1 with TRBJ1-1; D gene unclear. Trimming cost V 1 base and J 2 bases, with 6 bases left between them. This CDR3 comprises 13 residues. Germline V gene lookup returns CDR1 SGHRS and CDR2 YFSETQ. The DNA for the CDR3 is TGCGCCAGCAGCTTGCAAGATAACACTGAAGCTTTCTTT. This gives the protein CASSLQDNTEAFF.

The gene calls are TRBV11-3 and TRBJ1-6; 8 bases line up with TRBD1. The CDR3 has 16 residues. Germline trimming cut 5 bases from V and 5 bases from J; bases unmatched to any gene: 8. Per the germline V gene, CDR1 is SGHNT and CDR2 is YENEEA. In DNA form, the CDR3 reads TGTGCCAGCAGCAAGGACAGGGAGGGGAATAATTCACCCCTCCACTTT. Amino acid sequence: CASSKDREGNNSPLHF.

V is TRBV19 and J is TRBJ1-2, with TRBD1 as a possible D gene (5 bases). The CDR3 runs 14 residues. Germline assignment: CDR1 LNHDA and CDR2 SQIVND (reference sequence). V lost 6 bases, J lost 5 bases, and 16 bases lay in between. The chain's CDR3 is CASRTAPGPYGYTF. CDR3 nucleotide sequence: TGTGCCAGTAGGACAGCTCCAGGACCGTATGGCTACACCTTC.

The chain recombines TRBV14 with TRBJ2-7; D remains unclear. V lost 2 bases, J lost 4 bases, and 15 bases lay in between. CDR3 length equals 15 residues. Per germline, CDR1 SGHDN and CDR2 FVKESK. The DNA of the CDR3 is TGTGCCAGCAGCCAAATCGGCCAGACTTATTACGAGCAGTACTTC. This sequence encodes CASSQIGQTYYEQYF.

Only a few counts were recorded for this clone. This chain connects TRBV5-6 to TRBJ1-1; TRBD1 aligns across 8 bases. Trimming cost V 4 bases and J 5 bases; bases outside gene matches: 7. The CDR3 is made up of 14 amino acids. Germline V gives CDR1 SGHDT, CDR2 YYEEEE. The DNA of the CDR3 is TGTGCCAGCAGCCACACGACAGGGGAAACTGAAGCTTTCTTT. This codes for CASSHTTGETEAFF.

The CDR3, as DNA: TGTGCCAGCACCCTGGGGCAGGGTAGGCAGCCCCAGCATTTT. Translating gives CASTLGQGRQPQHF. This chain joins TRBV2 and TRBJ1-5; weak D call: TRBD1 (5 bases). The CDR3 sequence is 14 residues long. Looked up from germline, CDR1 is SNHLY and CDR2 is FYNNEI. Between the trimmed V and J ends, which lost 7 bases and 7 bases, there was a span of 17 bases.

The chain joins TRBV6-5 to TRBJ1-1; no clear D gene. The CDR3 length is 15 residues. Germline-derived CDR1 and CDR2 are MNHEY and SVGAGI. The V end lost 0 bases, the J end lost 1 base, and 9 bases lay between the germline ends. The CDR3: CASSYSTSGNTEAFF. The CDR3 DNA reads TGTGCCAGCAGTTACTCGACGTCAGGGAACACTGAAGCTTTCTTT.

CDR3 nucleotides: TGTGCCAGTAGTATGCGGGACGGATTCTCTGGAAACACCATATATTTT. Its translation: CASSMRDGFSGNTIYF. The genes are TRBV19 and TRBJ1-3, with D perhaps TRBD1 (5 bases). Per germline, CDR1 LNHDA and CDR2 SQIVND (reference sequence). This CDR3 contains 16 residues. V lost 3 bases and J lost 0, with 12 bases in between. The whole variable domain, filled in from reference TRBV19 and TRBJ1-3, reads DGGITQSPKYLFRKEGQNVTLSCEQNLNHDAMYWYRQDPGQGLRLIYYSQIVNDFQKGDIAEGYSVSREKKESFPLTVTSAQKNPTAFYLCASSMRDGFSGNTIYFGEGSWLTVV.

This sequence joins TRBV25-1 and TRBJ1-1, with unresolved D. With 6 bases removed from V and 0 bases from J, the gap between germline ends came to 11 bases. The CDR3 extends over 14 amino acids. Germline V lookup: CDR1 MGHDK, CDR2 SYGVNS. CDR3 coding DNA: TGTGCCAGCAGGGAGGACGGTTTGAACACTGAAGCTTTCTTT. This sequence encodes CASREDGLNTEAFF. Full variable domain (outside the CDR3, taken from reference TRBV25-1 and TRBJ1-1): EADIYQTPRYLVIGTGKKITLECSQTMGHDKMYWYQQDPGMELHLIHYSYGVNSTEKGDLSSESTVSRIRTEHFPLTLESARPSHTSQYLCASREDGLNTEAFFGQGTRLTVV.

This chain uses TRBV18 with TRBJ1-1, with D perhaps TRBD1 (5 bases). V lost 0 bases and J lost 4, with 15 bases in between. The CDR3 totals 16 residues. The V gene's germline CDR1 is KGHSH and CDR2 LQKENI. CDR3 amino acids: CASSPPGAPRGTEAFF. For the CDR3, the DNA is TGTGCCAGCTCACCACCCGGGGCGCCGAGGGGCACTGAAGCTTTCTTT.

CDR3 in amino acids: CASRSGTGVPEAFF. The CDR3 nucleotides read TGTGCCAGCAGGTCCGGGACAGGGGTACCTGAAGCTTTCTTT. The chain has TRBV7-9 and TRBJ1-1, with 10 nucleotides matching TRBD1. The CDR3 sequence is 14 residues long. V lost 6 bases and J lost 6; bases outside the gene matches: 7. Germline CDR1 SEHNR, CDR2 FQNEAQ (reference sequence).